These 25 T cell receptor beta chains originate from one sample sequenced in a study of cytomegalovirus exposure and HLA in healthy donors. PCR used 60 Vbeta primers and 13 Jbeta primers. Produced via immunoSEQ multiplex PCR; TCRdb's table is partial and in-frame only. In the table there are fewer than 110,000 clones, roughly 82% of which are singletons. Sequencing was performed on PBMCs. Every receptor here comes from a male donor in good health and CMV-seronegative.

The chain joins TRBV9 to TRBJ2-1; TRBD2 matches 8 bases. Germline CDR1 reads SGDLS; CDR2 reads YYNGEE. Trimming removed 0 bases from V and 8 bases from J; junction bases left unmatched: 7. The CDR3 covers 15 residues. CDR3 in amino acids: CASSVELAETDEQFF. In nucleotides, the CDR3 is TGTGCCAGCAGCGTAGAACTAGCGGAGACGGATGAGCAGTTCTTC. The whole variable domain, remainder taken from reference TRBV9 and TRBJ2-1, is DSGVTQTPKHLITATGQRVTLRCSPRSGDLSVYWYQQSLDQGLQFLIQYYNGEERAKGNILERFSAQQFPDLHSELNLSSLELGDSALYFCASSVELAETDEQFFGPGTRLTVL.

V is TRBV6-5 and J is TRBJ1-4; 8 nucleotides match TRBD1. Germline CDR1 reads MNHEY; CDR2 reads SVGAGI. The CDR3 spans 13 residues. V shed 4 bases, J shed 7 bases, and the junction held 2 bases outside the gene matches. CDR3 amino acids: CASSFDRGEKLFF. The CDR3 DNA reads as TGTGCCAGCAGTTTTGACAGGGGTGAAAAACTGTTTTTT.

This chain links TRBV28 with TRBJ2-5; 10 nucleotides match TRBD2. CDR1 MDHEN and CDR2 SYDVKM come from the germline V gene. The CDR3 consists of 14 residues. V shed 6 bases and J 1 base; nucleotides not matched to a gene: 2. This chain's CDR3 is CASSPSGGQETQYF. The CDR3 nucleotides are TGTGCCAGCAGCCCTAGCGGGGGCCAAGAGACCCAGTACTTC.

J is TRBJ2-7 and V is TRBV28; weak D call: TRBD2 (5 bases). The CDR3 runs to 14 residues. The V end was cut by 2 bases, the J end by 6 bases, with 14 bases between. Germline V gene lookup returns CDR1 MDHEN and CDR2 SYDVKM. The CDR3: CASSLGLGSPEQYF. CDR3 DNA sequence: TGTGCCAGCAGTTTAGGGTTGGGGAGTCCCGAGCAGTACTTC.

The chain has TRBV10-2 and TRBJ2-1, with 9 bases that match TRBD2. CDR1 and CDR2 from the germline V gene are WSHSY and SAAADI. Trimming cost V 4 bases and J 7 bases; bases outside gene matches: 8. The CDR3 sequence is 15 residues long. CDR3 loop: CASSVAGGPGNEQFF. DNA for the CDR3: TGCGCCAGCAGTGTGGCGGGAGGGCCGGGTAATGAGCAGTTCTTC.

The chain combines TRBV6-1 with TRBJ1-2, with a tentative D call TRBD1 (6 bases). CDR1 is MNHNS and CDR2 is SASEGT in the germline V gene. This CDR3 has 15 amino acids. Trimming left V 5 bases short and J 5 bases short, with 18 bases between. The CDR3 nucleotides read TGTGCCAGCAGTTTAAACAGGGATCGTGTTTATGGCTACACCTTC. Translation: CASSLNRDRVYGYTF.

The chain is built from TRBV19 and TRBJ1-5; 10 bases agree with TRBD1. CDR1 and CDR2 (germline): LNHDA, SQIVND (reference sequence). The CDR3 is made up of 16 amino acids. The junction had 11 bases not matched to a gene; V was cut back by 7 bases and J by 5 bases. The CDR3 region is CASTPADRGNYQPQHF. Written as DNA, the CDR3 is TGTGCCAGTACTCCCGCGGACAGGGGGAACTATCAGCCCCAGCATTTT.

Points on this clone: Other DNA sequences in the sample encode the same CDR3. The V call is TRBV6-1, the J call TRBJ2-5; TRBD2 agrees at 11 bases. This CDR3 region has 15 residues. The V gene end was trimmed by 2 bases and the J gene end by 4 bases; junction bases not matched to a gene: 3. In germline, CDR1 is MNHNS, CDR2 SASEGT. The CDR3 sequence: CASSELAGGPETQYF. In DNA, the CDR3 is TGTGCCAGCAGTGAACTAGCGGGAGGTCCAGAGACCCAGTACTTC.

The chain combines TRBV5-5 with TRBJ1-2; 8 nucleotides line up with TRBD1. V lost 3 bases and J lost 2; bases outside the gene matches: 6. The CDR3 has 15 amino acids. Looked up from germline, CDR1 is SGHKS and CDR2 is YYEKEE (reference sequence). The CDR3 DNA reads TGTGCCAGCAGCTGGGGACAGGATTCGAACTATGGCTACACCTTC. Protein sequence: CASSWGQDSNYGYTF.

DNA for the CDR3: TGTGCCAGCACTTCTACTAGCGGGAGGGCCCATGAGCAGTTCTTC. This encodes CASTSTSGRAHEQFF. The rearrangement links TRBV2 to TRBJ2-1, with 13 bases that match TRBD2. Germline V gene lookup returns CDR1 SNHLY and CDR2 FYNNEI. This CDR3 is built from 15 residues. After removal of 7 bases from V and 8 bases from J, the junction contained 8 bases not matched to a gene.

The chain has TRBV11-2 and TRBJ2-1, with unresolved D. Germline V gene data show CDR1 as SGHAT and CDR2 as FQNNGV. The CDR3 has 14 amino acids. The V and J ends lost 5 bases and 4 bases respectively, with 12 bases between them. The CDR3 loop is CASSTNKRYNEQFF. The DNA for the CDR3 is TGTGCCAGCAGCACAAACAAACGATACAATGAGCAGTTCTTC.

The V call is TRBV19, the J call TRBJ2-3, with TRBD1 matching over 10 bases. CDR1 LNHDA and CDR2 SQIVND come from the germline V gene (reference sequence). The J segment lost 2 bases and the V segment lost 4 bases, leaving 3 bases of the junction unmatched. The CDR3 contains 15 residues. Here the CDR3 reads CASSTGQGVTDTQYF. As DNA, the CDR3 is TGTGCCAGTAGTACCGGACAGGGGGTCACAGATACGCAGTATTTT.

This clone appeared a few times. The CDR3 region has the DNA TGTGCCAGCAGAGACAGGGCCAACACTGAAGCTTTCTTT. Translating it yields CASRDRANTEAFF. V gene TRBV6-1 combines with J gene TRBJ1-1, with 7 bases lining up with TRBD1. CDR1 and CDR2 from the germline V gene are MNHNS and SASEGT. The CDR3 is 13 residues long. J lost 2 bases, V lost 6 bases, and 3 bases had no gene match.

This clone was counted only a few times. The sample carries other DNA sequences with the same CDR3. The gene calls are TRBV6-5 and TRBJ2-7, with 9 positions matching TRBD2. CDR3 length: 14 amino acids. The junction had 4 bases not matched to a gene; V was cut back by 3 bases and J by 4 bases. Looked up from germline, CDR1 is MNHEY and CDR2 is SVGAGI. The CDR3: CASSYSGGTYEQYF. The CDR3 DNA reads TGTGCCAGCAGTTATAGCGGGGGCACTTACGAGCAGTACTTC.

The rearrangement joins TRBV5-4 to TRBJ2-1; TRBD2 aligns across 14 bases. This CDR3 has 13 residues. Germline trimming cut 9 bases from V and 8 bases from J; bases unmatched to any gene: 4. Germline CDR1 reads SGHNT; CDR2 reads YYREEE (reference sequence). CDR3 DNA: TGTGCCAATGGACTAGCGGGAGGTTATGAGCAGTTCTTC. It encodes CANGLAGGYEQFF.

This rearrangement joins TRBV15 to TRBJ2-7; weak D call: TRBD1 (5 bases). Between the trimmed V and J ends, which lost 1 base and 9 bases, there was a span of 22 bases. CDR1 and CDR2 (germline): LNHNV, YYDKDF (reference sequence). This CDR3 spans 16 amino acids. CDR3 loop: CATSRGSALGHSGQYF. CDR3 nucleotide sequence: TGTGCCACCAGCAGAGGTTCGGCCCTCGGACACTCCGGGCAGTACTTC. Supplemented by reference TRBV15 and TRBJ2-7, the full variable domain reads DAMVIQNPRYQVTQFGKPVTLSCSQTLNHNVMYWYQQKSSQAPKLLFHYYDKDFNNEADTPDNFQSRRPNTSFCFLDIRSPGLGDTAMYLCATSRGSALGHSGQYFGPGTRLTVT.

This clone has only a few counts. The chain couples TRBV6-5 to TRBJ1-5; a possible D gene is TRBD1 (6 bases). The CDR3 length is 13 residues. Germline CDR1 and CDR2: MNHEY and SVGAGI. V dropped 6 bases and J dropped 6 bases, with 12 bases sitting between them. This chain's CDR3 is CASRWDKSQPQHF. CDR3 DNA: TGTGCCAGCAGATGGGACAAATCTCAGCCCCAGCATTTT.

The chain employs TRBV2 and TRBJ2-7, with 7 bases matching TRBD1. Per germline, CDR1 SNHLY and CDR2 FYNNEI. The CDR3 covers 15 residues. Trimming took 2 bases from V and 6 from J; bases not matched to a gene: 10. CDR3 amino acids: CASSENPGQEIEQYF. CDR3 in DNA: TGTGCCAGCAGTGAAAACCCCGGACAGGAAATCGAGCAGTACTTC. Complete variable domain (other parts from reference TRBV2 and TRBJ2-7): EPEVTQTPSHQVTQMGQEVILRCVPISNHLYFYWYRQILGQKVEFLVSFYNNEISEKSEIFDDQFSVERPDGSNFTLKIRSTKLEDSAMYFCASSENPGQEIEQYFGPGTRLTVT.

This chain links TRBV7-9 with TRBJ1-1, with a tentative D call TRBD1 (5 bases). Germline V gene sequence: CDR1 SEHNR, CDR2 FQNEAQ (reference sequence). CDR3 length: 12 amino acids. V lost 1 base and J 9 bases, leaving 9 bases between the germline ends. This CDR3 reads CASSLVEGQAFF. The CDR3 DNA reads TGTGCCAGCAGCTTAGTGGAGGGGCAAGCTTTCTTT.

This clone was detected only a few times. This chain joins TRBV10-2 and TRBJ1-2; 7 nucleotides line up with TRBD1. Losses at the gene ends were 7 bases for V and 4 bases for J; bases not matched to a gene: 0. The CDR3 has 11 amino acids. Germline CDR1 reads WSHSY; CDR2 reads SAAADI. CDR3 DNA sequence: TGCGCCAGCACAGGGGGCTATGGCTACACCTTC. This sequence encodes CASTGGYGYTF.

The rearrangement uses TRBV6-5 and TRBJ1-3, with 7 positions matching TRBD1. V lost 6 bases and J lost 0; bases outside the gene matches: 5. This CDR3 has 15 amino acids. Germline V CDR1 and CDR2: MNHEY, SVGAGI. This CDR3 reads CASSTTGASGNTIYF. For the CDR3, the DNA is TGTGCCAGCAGCACAACAGGGGCCTCTGGAAACACCATATATTTT.

This clone was seen just once. The chain recombines TRBV27 with TRBJ2-1, with TRBD1 matching 9 bases. Germline V gene data show CDR1 as MNHEY and CDR2 as SMNVEV (reference sequence). The CDR3 is 15 amino acids. J gave up 4 bases and V 2 bases, and 3 bases lay outside the gene matches. The DNA for the CDR3 is TGTGCCAGCAGTTTAGGGGACAGGGAATACAATGAGCAGTTCTTC. Residues: CASSLGDREYNEQFF.

This chain connects TRBV7-9 to TRBJ2-5; 7 bases align to TRBD2. The V and J ends lost 1 base and 9 bases, in that order; junction bases with no gene match: 5. The CDR3 extends over 13 amino acids. Germline assignment: CDR1 SEHNR and CDR2 FQNEAQ (reference sequence). The chain's CDR3 is CASSLEGGGAQYF. The CDR3 DNA reads TGTGCCAGCAGCTTAGAAGGTGGGGGGGCCCAGTACTTC.

J is TRBJ2-5 and V is TRBV10-1; 7 bases agree with TRBD1. Per germline, CDR1 WNHNN and CDR2 SYGVQD (reference sequence). V was clipped by 4 bases and J by 4 bases; unmatched bases: 9. The CDR3 runs 15 residues. The CDR3 reads CASSATTGVPETQYF. Written as DNA, the CDR3 is TGCGCCAGCAGTGCGACCACAGGGGTACCAGAGACCCAGTACTTC.

Only a few counts were recorded for this clone. The V gene is TRBV6-5, the J gene TRBJ1-5; 7 bases are shared with TRBD1. Per the germline V gene, CDR1 is MNHEY and CDR2 is SVGAGI. This CDR3 is built from 15 residues. Trimming took 6 bases from V and 1 from J; bases not matched to a gene: 6. CDR3 amino acids: CASRSAGGSNQPQHF. The CDR3 coding sequence is TGTGCCAGCAGGTCGGCAGGGGGGAGCAATCAGCCCCAGCATTTT.